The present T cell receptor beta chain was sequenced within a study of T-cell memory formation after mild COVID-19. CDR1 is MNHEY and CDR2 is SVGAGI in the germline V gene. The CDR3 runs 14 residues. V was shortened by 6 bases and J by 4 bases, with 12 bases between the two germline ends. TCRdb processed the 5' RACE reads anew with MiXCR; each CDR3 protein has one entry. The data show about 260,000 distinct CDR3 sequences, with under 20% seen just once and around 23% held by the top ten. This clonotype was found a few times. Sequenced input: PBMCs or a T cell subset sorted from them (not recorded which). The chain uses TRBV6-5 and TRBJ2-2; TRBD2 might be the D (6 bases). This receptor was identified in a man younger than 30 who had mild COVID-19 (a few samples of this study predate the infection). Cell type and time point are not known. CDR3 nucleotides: TGTGCCAGCAGGGGGGACGGGAGCACCGGGGAGCTGTTTTTT. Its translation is CASRGDGSTGELFF.